This entry concerns a single TCR beta chain. Antigen specificity is unknown. These data are taken from a study of cytomegalovirus exposure and HLA in healthy donors. Study-level background: Prior work identified around 110 million unique TCR beta sequences in approximately 180 million T cells. About 83 million unique TCRs from HLA-typed donors made up an early data release. Study results and caveats: Sequences of the TCR beta chain were said to predict the HLA-A and HLA-B alleles of most subjects accurately. It was reportedly the case that the classifier diagnosed cytomegalovirus status with high specificity and sensitivity.

The PCR had 60 Vbeta and 13 Jbeta primers. TCRdb keeps only in-frame clones here, not all; method: immunoSEQ multiplex PCR. The sample holds about 150,000 clones; approximately 80% are singletons and the top ten take roughly 2%. Trimming stripped 0 bases from V and 6 bases from J, with 13 bases between. There are 16 residues in the CDR3. CDR1 is SGHTS, CDR2 YDEGEE, per germline. The sequenced sample was PBMCs. The origin of this receptor is a woman in her 40s in good health and CMV-seronegative. This chain links TRBV5-8 with TRBJ2-6; D is perhaps TRBD1 (6 bases). The CDR3 DNA is TGTGCCAGCAGCTTGGATTTGGGGGCATTGGCCAACGTCCTGACTTTC. It yields the protein CASSLDLGALANVLTF.